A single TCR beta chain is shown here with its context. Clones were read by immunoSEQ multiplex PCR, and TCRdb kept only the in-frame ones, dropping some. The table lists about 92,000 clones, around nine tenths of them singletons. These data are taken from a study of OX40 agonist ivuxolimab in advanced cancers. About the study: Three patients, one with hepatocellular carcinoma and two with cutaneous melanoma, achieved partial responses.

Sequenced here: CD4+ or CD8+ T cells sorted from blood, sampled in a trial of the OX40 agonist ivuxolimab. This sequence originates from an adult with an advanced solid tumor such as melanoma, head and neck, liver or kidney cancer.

CDR3 in DNA: TGCAGCGTGGGAACAGGGGAAGAGACCCAGTACTTC. Protein sequence: CSVGTGEETQYF. This rearrangement joins TRBV29-1 to TRBJ2-5; TRBD1 matches 7 bases. Germline V CDR1 and CDR2: SQVTM, ANQGSEA. There are 12 residues in the CDR3. V shed 6 bases, J shed 3 bases, and the junction held 4 bases outside the gene matches.